The 3 T cell receptor beta chains given below trace back to one sample, sequenced in a study of identifying expanded T cells in peripheral blood. Libraries were prepared by immunoSEQ multiplex PCR; TCRdb keeps only in-frame clonotypes and omits some of them. The profile shows over 80,000 clones, around 87% of them singletons. Material: blood. These TCRs come from a person aged 18 to 69 in good health.

This chain joins TRBV6-1 and TRBJ1-2, with D possibly being TRBD1 (6 bases). Per the germline V gene, CDR1 is MNHNS and CDR2 is SASEGT. The CDR3 consists of 16 residues. The V end lost 1 base, the J end lost 5 bases, and 17 bases lay between the germline ends. The CDR3 loop is CASSEVGVTGRYGYTF. CDR3 DNA: TGTGCCAGCAGTGAAGTTGGGGTCACAGGGCGGTATGGCTACACCTTC.

The chain is built from TRBV6-6 and TRBJ2-5, with D hard to call. The length of the CDR3 is 12 residues. V lost 7 bases and J 5 bases, leaving 11 bases between the germline ends. The germline V gene encodes CDR1 MNHNY and CDR2 SVGAGI (reference sequence). The CDR3 is CASNPTGETQYF. CDR3 coding DNA: TGTGCCAGCAACCCGACCGGGGAGACCCAGTACTTC.

The chain recombines TRBV11-3 with TRBJ2-7; D gene uncertain. Germline V gives CDR1 SGHNT, CDR2 YENEEA. The length of the CDR3 is 14 residues. V was clipped by 5 bases and J by 0 bases, with 11 bases between them. Here the CDR3 reads CASSDRTASYEQYF. The DNA for the CDR3 is TGTGCCAGCAGCGATCGGACGGCCTCCTACGAGCAGTACTTC.